Below, 22 T cell receptor beta chains from the same sample are listed, as sequenced in a study of siplizumab effects on memory and regulatory T cells. TCRdb's table, derived via immunoSEQ multiplex PCR, lists solely in-frame clones and lacks some. The top ten hold 0.55% to 0.65% of the sample, which has 90,000 to 120,000 clones, roughly 92% seen once. Sequenced material: Tregs sorted from blood. These receptors came from a human donor in good health.

This clone appeared a single time. This chain uses TRBV5-1 with TRBJ2-1; no clear D. This CDR3 is built from 12 residues. The germline gives CDR1 SGHRS, CDR2 YFSETQ. V shed 0 bases and J shed 5 bases, with 3 bases lying between them. The CDR3 sequence: CASSLGHNEQFF. In nucleotides, the CDR3 is TGCGCCAGCAGCTTGGGACACAATGAGCAGTTCTTC. Full variable domain (missing parts from reference TRBV5-1 and TRBJ2-1): KAGVTQTPRYLIKTRGQQVTLSCSPISGHRSVSWYQQTPGQGLQFLFEYFSETQRNKGNFPGRFSGRQFSNSRSEMNVSTLELGDSALYLCASSLGHNEQFFGPGTRLTVL.

This clone occurred a few times. The rearrangement links TRBV10-3 to TRBJ2-2; D remains ambiguous. There are 14 residues in the CDR3. The V end was cut by 1 base, the J end by 1 base, with 4 bases between. From germline, CDR1 is ENHRY and CDR2 SYGVKD. The CDR3 sequence is CAISELGNTGELFF. The CDR3 coding sequence is TGTGCCATCAGTGAGTTGGGGAACACCGGGGAGCTGTTTTTT.

The chain links TRBV7-3 to TRBJ2-3; perhaps D is TRBD1 or TRBD2 (5 bases each). Germline CDR1 and CDR2: SGHTA and FQGTGA. Trimming left V 5 bases short and J 8 bases short, with 11 bases between. This CDR3 is built from 12 residues. The CDR3 DNA reads TGTGCCAGCAGCACCGGGACCGGTACGCAGTATTTT. It codes for CASSTGTGTQYF.

CDR3 amino acids: CASSLEEQETQYF. The CDR3 nucleotides read TGTGCCAGCAGCTTAGAAGAACAAGAGACCCAGTACTTC. J is TRBJ2-5 and V is TRBV7-3; D ambiguous. Germline assignment: CDR1 SGHTA and CDR2 FQGTGA. V dropped 2 bases and J dropped 2 bases, with 6 bases sitting between them. This CDR3 spans 13 amino acids.

This chain uses TRBV28 with TRBJ1-2; no clear D. Trimming pared 3 bases from V and 5 bases from J, leaving 16 bases between. CDR1 and CDR2 (germline): MDHEN, SYDVKM. CDR3 size: 15 residues. The chain's CDR3 is CASSFGSNGPYGYTF. As DNA, the CDR3 is TGTGCCAGCAGTTTCGGGTCAAATGGCCCATATGGCTACACCTTC.

The CDR3 sequence is CASSRLVGKNIQYF. The DNA of the CDR3 is TGTGCCAGCAGTCGATTAGTGGGCAAAAACATTCAGTACTTC. The V gene is TRBV6-1, the J gene TRBJ2-4; D uncertain. Germline lookup yields CDR1 MNHNS and CDR2 SASEGT. The length of the CDR3 is 14 residues. V lost 5 bases and J lost 3, with 11 bases in between.

V usage is TRBV6-1 and J usage is TRBJ2-1, with 11 bases aligning to TRBD2. This CDR3 spans 14 amino acids. V shed 4 bases and J 10 bases; nucleotides not matched to a gene: 6. Germline V gives CDR1 MNHNS, CDR2 SASEGT. The CDR3 DNA reads TGTGCCAGCAGTGGTCTAGCGGGAGGTGGAGAGCAGTTCTTC. It translates to CASSGLAGGGEQFF.

The V and J genes are TRBV29-1 and TRBJ1-3, with a possible D match to TRBD1 (6 bases). Germline assignment: CDR1 SQVTM and CDR2 ANQGSEA. V was clipped by 8 bases and J by 8 bases, with 19 bases between them. The CDR3 is made up of 13 amino acids. The CDR3 here is CSTTGRGGDTIYF. CDR3 DNA: TGCAGCACTACAGGGCGCGGAGGGGACACCATATATTTT.

V and J are TRBV6-5 and TRBJ2-1; 9 nucleotides line up with TRBD2. V lost 0 bases and J lost 9; bases outside the gene matches: 6. CDR1 is MNHEY and CDR2 is SVGAGI in the germline V gene. The CDR3 is made up of 15 amino acids. CDR3 residues: CASSYSAGGFGEQFF. In DNA, the CDR3 is TGTGCCAGCAGTTACTCAGCGGGAGGATTCGGTGAGCAGTTCTTC.

The rearrangement links TRBV20-1 to TRBJ2-7; D not resolved. This CDR3 has 11 amino acids. With 2 bases removed from V and 1 base from J, the gap between germline ends came to 3 bases. Germline-derived CDR1 and CDR2 are DFQATT and SNEGSKA (reference sequence). CDR3 coding DNA: TGCAGTGCTAGACGATCCTACGAGCAGTACTTC. This encodes CSARRSYEQYF.

The chain is built from TRBV7-2 and TRBJ1-2; 11 nucleotides line up with TRBD1. The CDR3 runs to 14 residues. CDR1 is SGHTA and CDR2 is FQGNSA in the germline V gene. Germline trimming cut 4 bases from V and 7 bases from J; bases unmatched to any gene: 5. The CDR3 is CASSYRTGGRGYTF. The DNA for the CDR3 is TGTGCCAGCAGCTACCGGACAGGGGGCCGTGGCTACACCTTC.

V gene TRBV6-6 combines with J gene TRBJ1-1; the D gene is possibly TRBD1 (6 bases). The germline gives CDR1 MNHNY, CDR2 SVGAGI (reference sequence). Deletions cut 6 bases from V and 0 bases from J, with 11 bases between. The CDR3 loop spans 14 amino acids. The CDR3 nucleotides read TGTGCCAGCAGCCCCGGACAGTTGAACACTGAAGCTTTCTTT. It specifies CASSPGQLNTEAFF.

This chain uses TRBV15 with TRBJ2-2; a weak D match, TRBD1 (5 bases). V gave up 1 base and J gave up 2 bases, with 8 bases separating them. Germline assignment: CDR1 LNHNV and CDR2 YYDKDF (reference sequence). CDR3 length equals 15 residues. DNA of the CDR3: TGTGCCACCAGCAGAGCGGACATCAACACCGGGGAGCTGTTTTTT. Amino acid sequence: CATSRADINTGELFF.

Written as DNA, the CDR3 is TGTGCCAGCACTGGGGAGCTAGCGGCCCTCGAGCAGTTCTTC. Translation gives CASTGELAALEQFF. The rearrangement links TRBV7-9 to TRBJ2-1; TRBD2 matches at 7 bases. The junction had 13 bases not matched to a gene; V was cut back by 7 bases and J by 10 bases. The CDR3 runs to 14 residues. Per germline, CDR1 SEHNR and CDR2 FQNEAQ (reference sequence).

The rearrangement uses TRBV10-3 and TRBJ2-3; 8 bases agree with TRBD1. CDR1 and CDR2 from the germline V gene are ENHRY and SYGVKD. This CDR3 spans 15 amino acids. V dropped 3 bases and J dropped 4; count of bases not matched to a gene: 6. The CDR3 is CAISERQGASDTQYF. In DNA, the CDR3 is TGTGCCATCAGTGAACGGCAGGGGGCGTCAGATACGCAGTATTTT.

This clone appeared once. The V and J genes are TRBV28 and TRBJ1-2, with 7 bases aligning to TRBD1. The CDR3 loop spans 16 amino acids. In germline, CDR1 is MDHEN, CDR2 SYDVKM. The V and J ends lost 6 bases and 4 bases, in that order; junction bases with no gene match: 14. The chain's CDR3 is CASSLEGASTFYGYTF. CDR3 sequence (DNA): TGTGCCAGCAGCCTAGAGGGGGCCTCGACATTCTATGGCTACACCTTC.

This chain links TRBV29-1 with TRBJ2-3, with a weak D call TRBD1 (6 bases). The CDR3 spans 10 residues. Between the trimmed V and J ends, which lost 4 bases and 10 bases, there was a span of 9 bases. Looked up from germline, CDR1 is SQVTM and CDR2 is ANQGSEA. The CDR3 nucleotides are TGCAGCGTTGGAACAGGGCCGCAGTATTTT. Translation gives CSVGTGPQYF.

V and J are TRBV19 and TRBJ1-3; 9 positions agree with TRBD1. The V segment lost 3 bases and the J segment 2 bases; nucleotides outside the gene matches: 2. CDR3 length: 15 amino acids. CDR1 is LNHDA and CDR2 is SQIVND in the germline V gene (reference sequence). The CDR3: CASSITGGTGNTIYF. The CDR3 DNA reads as TGTGCCAGTAGTATCACAGGGGGCACTGGAAACACCATATATTTT. Combining the CDR3 with reference TRBV19 and TRBJ1-3 gives the whole variable domain DGGITQSPKYLFRKEGQNVTLSCEQNLNHDAMYWYRQDPGQGLRLIYYSQIVNDFQKGDIAEGYSVSREKKESFPLTVTSAQKNPTAFYLCASSITGGTGNTIYFGEGSWLTVV.

This clone was seen a handful of times. The chain recombines TRBV28 with TRBJ1-2, with 11 bases aligning to TRBD1. This CDR3 spans 12 amino acids. Germline values: CDR1 MDHEN, CDR2 SYDVKM. J gave up 7 bases and V 6 bases, and 1 base lay outside the gene matches. The CDR3 DNA reads TGTGCCAGCAGGGGGACAGGGGGTGGCTACACCTTC. Its protein is CASRGTGGGYTF.

This clone appeared a single time. This CDR3 is CAMPRGGQPQHF. The CDR3 nucleotides read TGTGCCATGCCCCGTGGGGGACAGCCCCAGCATTTT. The chain couples TRBV21-1 to TRBJ1-5. TRBV21-1 is given as a pseudogene. This CDR3 is 12 amino acids long.

This chain connects TRBV9 to TRBJ2-5; TRBD2 matches 8 bases. The CDR3 spans 16 residues. After removal of 3 bases from V and 2 bases from J, the junction contained 9 bases not matched to a gene. From germline, CDR1 is SGDLS and CDR2 YYNGEE. The CDR3 here is CASSASSGSPQETQYF. CDR3 DNA sequence: TGTGCCAGCAGCGCATCAAGCGGGAGCCCTCAAGAGACCCAGTACTTC.

The chain carries TRBV10-3 and TRBJ2-7, with TRBD1 identical over 9 bases. The CDR3 contains 16 residues. Germline CDR1 and CDR2: ENHRY and SYGVKD. Trimming took 1 base from V and 0 from J; bases not matched to a gene: 4. Written as DNA, the CDR3 is TGTGCCATCAGTGAGTGGAACAGGGGGCACTCCTACGAGCAGTACTTC. Protein sequence: CAISEWNRGHSYEQYF.